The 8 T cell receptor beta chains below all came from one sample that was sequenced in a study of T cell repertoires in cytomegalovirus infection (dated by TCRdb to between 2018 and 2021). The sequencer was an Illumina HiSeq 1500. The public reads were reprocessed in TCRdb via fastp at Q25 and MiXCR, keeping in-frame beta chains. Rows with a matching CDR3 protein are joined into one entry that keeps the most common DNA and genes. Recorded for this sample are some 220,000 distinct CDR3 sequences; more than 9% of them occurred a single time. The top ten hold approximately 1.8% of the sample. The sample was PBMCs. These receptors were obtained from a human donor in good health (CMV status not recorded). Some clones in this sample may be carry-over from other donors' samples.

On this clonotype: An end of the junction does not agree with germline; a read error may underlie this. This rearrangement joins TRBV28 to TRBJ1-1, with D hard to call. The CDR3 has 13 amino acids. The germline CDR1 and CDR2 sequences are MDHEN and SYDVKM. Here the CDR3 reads CASSFPETGNEIF. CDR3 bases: TGTGCCAGCAGTTTCCCTGAGACGGGAAACGAGATCTTT.

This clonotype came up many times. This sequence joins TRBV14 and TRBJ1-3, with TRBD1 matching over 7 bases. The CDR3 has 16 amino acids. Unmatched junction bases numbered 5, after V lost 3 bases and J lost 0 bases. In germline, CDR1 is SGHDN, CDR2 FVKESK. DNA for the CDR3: TGTGCCAGCAGCCACACGACAGGGATCTCTGGAAACACCATATATTTT. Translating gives CASSHTTGISGNTIYF.

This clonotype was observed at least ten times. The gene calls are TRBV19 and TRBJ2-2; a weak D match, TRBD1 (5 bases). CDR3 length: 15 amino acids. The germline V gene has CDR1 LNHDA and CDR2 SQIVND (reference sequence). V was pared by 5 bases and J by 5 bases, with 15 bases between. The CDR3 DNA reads TGTGCCAGTAGTCAAGGCAGGGTGCCAACCGGGGAGCTGTTTTTT. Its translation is CASSQGRVPTGELFF. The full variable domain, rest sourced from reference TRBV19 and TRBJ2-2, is DGGITQSPKYLFRKEGQNVTLSCEQNLNHDAMYWYRQDPGQGLRLIYYSQIVNDFQKGDIAEGYSVSREKKESFPLTVTSAQKNPTAFYLCASSQGRVPTGELFFGEGSRLTVL.

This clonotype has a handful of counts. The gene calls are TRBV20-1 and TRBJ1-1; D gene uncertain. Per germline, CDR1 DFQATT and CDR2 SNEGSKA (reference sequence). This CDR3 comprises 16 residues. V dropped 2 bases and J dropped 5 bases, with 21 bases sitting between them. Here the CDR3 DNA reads TGCAGTGCTAGACAAGTAGGCTCGCGCCTGGGAACTGAAGCTTTCTTT. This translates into CSARQVGSRLGTEAFF.

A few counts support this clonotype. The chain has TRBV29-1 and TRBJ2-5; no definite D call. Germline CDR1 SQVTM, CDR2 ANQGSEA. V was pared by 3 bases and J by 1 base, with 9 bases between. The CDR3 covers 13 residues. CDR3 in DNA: TGCAGCGTTGATGGGGTGGTCCAAGAGACCCAGTACTTC. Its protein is CSVDGVVQETQYF.

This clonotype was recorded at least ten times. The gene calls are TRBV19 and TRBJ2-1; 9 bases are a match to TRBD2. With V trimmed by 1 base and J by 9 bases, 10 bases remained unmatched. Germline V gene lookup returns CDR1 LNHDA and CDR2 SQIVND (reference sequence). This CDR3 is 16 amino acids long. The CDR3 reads CASSIGFSGSGVEQFF. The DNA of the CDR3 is TGTGCCAGTAGTATAGGGTTTAGCGGGAGTGGGGTTGAGCAGTTCTTC.

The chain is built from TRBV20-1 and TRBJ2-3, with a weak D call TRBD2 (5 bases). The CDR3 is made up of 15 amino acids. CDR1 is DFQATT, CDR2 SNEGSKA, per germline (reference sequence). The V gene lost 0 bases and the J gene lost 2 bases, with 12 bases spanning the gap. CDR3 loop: CSARDYQRPTDTQYF. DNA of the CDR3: TGCAGTGCTAGAGATTACCAGCGGCCCACAGATACGCAGTATTTT.

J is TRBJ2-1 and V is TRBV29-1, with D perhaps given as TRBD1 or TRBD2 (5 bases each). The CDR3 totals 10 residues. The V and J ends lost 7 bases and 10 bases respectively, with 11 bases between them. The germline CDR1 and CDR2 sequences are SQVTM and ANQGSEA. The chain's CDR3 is CSASGDEQFF. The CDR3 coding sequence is TGCAGCGCCTCCGGGGACGAGCAGTTCTTC.